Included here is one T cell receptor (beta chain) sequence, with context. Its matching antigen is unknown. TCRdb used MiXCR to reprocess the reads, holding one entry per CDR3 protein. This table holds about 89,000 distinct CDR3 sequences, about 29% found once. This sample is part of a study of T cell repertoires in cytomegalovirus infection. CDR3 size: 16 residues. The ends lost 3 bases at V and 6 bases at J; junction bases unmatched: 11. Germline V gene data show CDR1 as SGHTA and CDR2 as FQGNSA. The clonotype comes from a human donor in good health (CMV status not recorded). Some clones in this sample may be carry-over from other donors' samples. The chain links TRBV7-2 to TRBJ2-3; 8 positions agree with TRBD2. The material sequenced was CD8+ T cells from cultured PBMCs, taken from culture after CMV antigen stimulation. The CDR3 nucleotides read TGTGCCAGCAGCTTCTCCGGGACTAGTAAGTCCGATACGCAGTATTTT. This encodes CASSFSGTSKSDTQYF.